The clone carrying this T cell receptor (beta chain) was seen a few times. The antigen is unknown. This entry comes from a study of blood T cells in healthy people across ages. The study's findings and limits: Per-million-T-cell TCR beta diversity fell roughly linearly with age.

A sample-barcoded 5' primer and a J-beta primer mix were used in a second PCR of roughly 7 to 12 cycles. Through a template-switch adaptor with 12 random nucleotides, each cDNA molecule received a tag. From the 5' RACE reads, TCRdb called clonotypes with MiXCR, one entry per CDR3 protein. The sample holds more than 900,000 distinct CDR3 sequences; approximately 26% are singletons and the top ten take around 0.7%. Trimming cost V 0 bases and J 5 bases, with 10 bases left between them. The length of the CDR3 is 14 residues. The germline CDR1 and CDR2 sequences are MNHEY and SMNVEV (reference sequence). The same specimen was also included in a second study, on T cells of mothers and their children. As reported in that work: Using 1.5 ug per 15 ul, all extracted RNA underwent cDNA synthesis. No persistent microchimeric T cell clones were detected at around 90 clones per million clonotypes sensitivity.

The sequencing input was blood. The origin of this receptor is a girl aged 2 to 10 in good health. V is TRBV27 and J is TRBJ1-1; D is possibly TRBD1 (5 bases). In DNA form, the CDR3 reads TGTGCCAGCAGTTTATCCACCGGGGGGACTGAAGCTTTCTTT. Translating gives CASSLSTGGTEAFF.